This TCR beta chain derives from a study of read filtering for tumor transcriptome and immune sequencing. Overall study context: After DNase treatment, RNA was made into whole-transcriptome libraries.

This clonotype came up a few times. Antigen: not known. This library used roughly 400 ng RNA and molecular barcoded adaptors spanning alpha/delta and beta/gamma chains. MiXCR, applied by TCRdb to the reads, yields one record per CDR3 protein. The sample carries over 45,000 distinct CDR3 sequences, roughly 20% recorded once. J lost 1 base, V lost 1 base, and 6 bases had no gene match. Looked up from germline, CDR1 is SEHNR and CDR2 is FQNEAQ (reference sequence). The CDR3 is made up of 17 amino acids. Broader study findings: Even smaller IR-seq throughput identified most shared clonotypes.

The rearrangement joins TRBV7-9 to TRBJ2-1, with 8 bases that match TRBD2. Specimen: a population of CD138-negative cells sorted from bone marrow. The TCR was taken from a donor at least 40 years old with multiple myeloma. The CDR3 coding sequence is TGTGCCAGCAGCTTAGGGCCCAGCGGGGGTTCCTACAATGAGCAGTTCTTC. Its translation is CASSLGPSGGSYNEQFF.